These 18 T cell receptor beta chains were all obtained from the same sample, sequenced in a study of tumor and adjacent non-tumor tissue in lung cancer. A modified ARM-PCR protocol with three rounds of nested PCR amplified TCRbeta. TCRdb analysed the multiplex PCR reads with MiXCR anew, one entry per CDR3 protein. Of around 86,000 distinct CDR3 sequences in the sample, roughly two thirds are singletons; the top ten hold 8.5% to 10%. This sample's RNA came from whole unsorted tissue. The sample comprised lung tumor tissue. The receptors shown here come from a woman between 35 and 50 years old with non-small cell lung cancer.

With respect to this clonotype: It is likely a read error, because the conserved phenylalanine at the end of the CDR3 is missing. CDR3 protein: CANSKTLAALYNEQFY. CDR3 nucleotides: TGTGCCAACAGCAAGACACTAGCTGCACTGTATAATGAGCAGTTCTAC. The rearrangement joins TRBV11-2 to TRBJ2-1; weak D call: TRBD2 (6 bases). This CDR3 contains 16 residues. Per germline, CDR1 SGHAT and CDR2 FQNNGV.

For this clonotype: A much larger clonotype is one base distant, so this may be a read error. The CDR3 sequence is CASRLDREKLFF. The CDR3 nucleotides read TGTGCCAGCAGGCTCGACAGGGAAAAACTGTTTTTT. The chain employs TRBV7-8 and TRBJ1-4, with D maybe TRBD1 (6 bases). V lost 6 bases, J lost 8 bases, and 10 bases lay in between. This CDR3 has 12 residues. Germline assignment: CDR1 SGHVS and CDR2 FQNEAQ. Combining the CDR3 with reference TRBV7-8 and TRBJ1-4 gives the whole variable domain GAGVSQSPRYKVAKRGQDVALRCDPISGHVSLFWYQQALGQGPEFLTYFQNEAQLDKSGLPSDRFFAERPEGSVSTLKIQRTQQEDSAVYLCASRLDREKLFFGSGTQLSVL.

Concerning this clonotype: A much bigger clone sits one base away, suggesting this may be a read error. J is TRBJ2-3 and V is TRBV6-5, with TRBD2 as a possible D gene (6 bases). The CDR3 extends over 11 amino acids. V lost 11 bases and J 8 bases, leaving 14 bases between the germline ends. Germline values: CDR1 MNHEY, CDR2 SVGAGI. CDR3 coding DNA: TGTGCCTGCAATCAGGGAGGTACGCAGTATTTT. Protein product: CACNQGGTQYF.

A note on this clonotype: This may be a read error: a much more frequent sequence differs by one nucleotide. The CDR3 loop reads CASSPQGGHVGKLFF. The CDR3, as DNA: TGTGCCAGCAGCCCTCAAGGGGGGCACGTTGGAAAACTGTTTTTT. The rearrangement links TRBV12-3 or TRBV12-4 to TRBJ1-4, with TRBD1 as a possible D gene (6 bases). The CDR3 sequence is 15 residues long. V lost 6 bases and J 10 bases, leaving 21 bases between the germline ends.

The CDR3 is CASSLHLDQEIRYF. The CDR3 DNA sequence: TGTGCCAGCAGCTTACACCTAGACCAAGAGATCCGGTACTTC. The gene calls are TRBV11-2 and TRBJ2-5; D uncertain. Germline V gives CDR1 SGHAT, CDR2 FQNNGV. The germline V and J ends were trimmed by 2 bases and 13 bases, with 20 bases remaining between them. The CDR3 spans 14 residues.

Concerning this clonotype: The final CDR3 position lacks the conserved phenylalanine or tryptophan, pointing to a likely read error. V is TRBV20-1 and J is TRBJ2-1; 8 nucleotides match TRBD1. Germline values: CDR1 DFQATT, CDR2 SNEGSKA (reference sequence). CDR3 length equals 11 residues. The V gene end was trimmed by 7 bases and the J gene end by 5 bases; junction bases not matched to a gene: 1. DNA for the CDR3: TGCAGTGGACAGGGGCACAATGAGCAGTTCTCC. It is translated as CSGQGHNEQFS.

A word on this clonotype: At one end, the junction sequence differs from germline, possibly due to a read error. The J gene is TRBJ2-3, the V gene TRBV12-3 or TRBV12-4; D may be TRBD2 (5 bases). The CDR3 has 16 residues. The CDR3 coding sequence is TGCGCCAGCAGTCCCGGGGTTGCCTGGAGGACAGATACGCAGTATTTT. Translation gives CASSPGVAWRTDTQYF.

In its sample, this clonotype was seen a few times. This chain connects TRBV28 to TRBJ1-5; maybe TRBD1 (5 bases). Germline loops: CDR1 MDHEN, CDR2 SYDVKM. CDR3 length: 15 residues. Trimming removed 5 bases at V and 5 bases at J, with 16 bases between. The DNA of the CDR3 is TGTGCCAGCAGTCCCCTTCGGGGCACCTATCAGCCCCAGCATTTT. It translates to CASSPLRGTYQPQHF.

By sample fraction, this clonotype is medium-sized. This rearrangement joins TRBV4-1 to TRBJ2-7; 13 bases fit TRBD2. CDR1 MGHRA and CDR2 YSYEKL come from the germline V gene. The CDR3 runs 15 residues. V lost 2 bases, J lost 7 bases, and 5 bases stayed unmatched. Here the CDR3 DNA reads TGCGCCAGCAGCCAAACTAGCGGGGGGGCACAAGAGCAGTACTTC. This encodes CASSQTSGGAQEQYF.

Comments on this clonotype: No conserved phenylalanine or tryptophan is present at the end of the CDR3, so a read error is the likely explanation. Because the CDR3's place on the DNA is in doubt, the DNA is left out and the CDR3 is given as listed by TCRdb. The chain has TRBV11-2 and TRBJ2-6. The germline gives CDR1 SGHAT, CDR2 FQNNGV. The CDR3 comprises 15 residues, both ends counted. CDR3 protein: CASSGEGSGANVLIL.

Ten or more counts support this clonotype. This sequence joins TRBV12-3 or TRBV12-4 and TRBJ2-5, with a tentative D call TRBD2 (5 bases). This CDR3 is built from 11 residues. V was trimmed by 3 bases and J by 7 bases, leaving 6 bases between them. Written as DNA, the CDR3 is TGTGCCAGCAGTTTTGAGGGGACCCAGTACTTC. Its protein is CASSFEGTQYF.

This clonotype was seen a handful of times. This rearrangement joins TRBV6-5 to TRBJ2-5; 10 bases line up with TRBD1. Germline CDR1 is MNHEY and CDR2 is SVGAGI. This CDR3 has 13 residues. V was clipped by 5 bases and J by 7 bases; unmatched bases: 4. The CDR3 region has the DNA TGTGCCAGCAGTACCGACAGGGGGCTGACCCAGTACTTC. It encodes CASSTDRGLTQYF.

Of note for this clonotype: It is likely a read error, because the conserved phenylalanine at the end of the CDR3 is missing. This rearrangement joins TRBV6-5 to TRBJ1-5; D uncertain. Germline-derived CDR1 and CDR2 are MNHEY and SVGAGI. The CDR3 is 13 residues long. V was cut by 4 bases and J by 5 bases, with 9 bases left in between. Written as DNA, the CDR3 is TGTGCCAGCAGTTCTTCCCCACATCAGCCCCAGCATCTT. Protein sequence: CASSSSPHQPQHL.

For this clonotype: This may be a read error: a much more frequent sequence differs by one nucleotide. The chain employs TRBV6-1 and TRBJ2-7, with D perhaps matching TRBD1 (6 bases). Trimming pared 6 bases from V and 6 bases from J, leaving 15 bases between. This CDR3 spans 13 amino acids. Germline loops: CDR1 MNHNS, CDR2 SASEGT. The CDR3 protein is CASSRPDSCEQYF. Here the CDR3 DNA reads TGTGCCAGCAGCCGTCCGGACAGCTGCGAGCAGTACTTC.

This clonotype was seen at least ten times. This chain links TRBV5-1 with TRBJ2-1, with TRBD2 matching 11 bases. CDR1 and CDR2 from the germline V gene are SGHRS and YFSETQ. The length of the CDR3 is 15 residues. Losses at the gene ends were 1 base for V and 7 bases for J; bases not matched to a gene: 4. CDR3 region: CASSLTSGGTNEQFF. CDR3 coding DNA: TGCGCCAGCAGCTTGACTAGCGGGGGAACTAATGAGCAGTTCTTC.

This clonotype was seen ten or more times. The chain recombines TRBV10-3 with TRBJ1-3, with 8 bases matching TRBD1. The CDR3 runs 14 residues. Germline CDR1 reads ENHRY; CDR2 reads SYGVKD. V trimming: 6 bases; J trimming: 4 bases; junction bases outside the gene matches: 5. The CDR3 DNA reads TGTGCCATCAGCGCAGGGGGCGAGGGAAACACCATATATTTT. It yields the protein CAISAGGEGNTIYF.

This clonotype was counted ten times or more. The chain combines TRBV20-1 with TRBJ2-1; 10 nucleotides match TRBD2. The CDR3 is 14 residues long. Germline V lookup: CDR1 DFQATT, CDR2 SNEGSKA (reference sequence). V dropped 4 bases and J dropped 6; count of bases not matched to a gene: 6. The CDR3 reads CSAMASGRGNEQFF. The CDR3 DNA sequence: TGCAGTGCTATGGCTAGCGGGAGAGGCAATGAGCAGTTCTTC.

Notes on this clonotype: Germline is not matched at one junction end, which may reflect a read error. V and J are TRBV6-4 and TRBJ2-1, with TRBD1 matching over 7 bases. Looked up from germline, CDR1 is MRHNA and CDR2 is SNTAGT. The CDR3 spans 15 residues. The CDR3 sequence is CARSDTAGGYNEQFF. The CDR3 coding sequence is TGTGCCAGGAGTGACACAGCAGGGGGTTACAATGAGCAGTTCTTC.